One and the same sample provided the 27 T cell receptor beta chains below, sequenced in a study of T cells in Graves' hyperthyroidism and ophthalmopathy. Authors of the study amplified TCR beta CDR3 regions from RNA transcripts. A first-round RT-PCR of the TCR CDR3 used the HTBI primer set. One entry per CDR3 protein results from TCRdb running MiXCR on the multiplex PCR reads. The profile shows roughly 570,000 distinct CDR3 sequences, about 43% of them singletons. Sequencing was performed on peripheral blood or thyroid tissue (not recorded which). The receptors shown here come from a woman in her late teens or twenties with Graves' hyperthyroidism.

The chain is built from TRBV7-9 and TRBJ1-2; D unresolved. Germline CDR1 is SEHNR and CDR2 is FQNEAQ (reference sequence). The CDR3 consists of 13 residues. V was pared by 4 bases and J by 6 bases, with 12 bases between. Written as DNA, the CDR3 is TGTGCCAGCAGCTATAGCGGGAGGGATGGCTACACCTTC. As protein: CASSYSGRDGYTF.

This clonotype was detected once. A read error may explain this, as a much larger clone is one base away. The chain combines TRBV12-5 with TRBJ1-1; no clear D. CDR1 is LGHNT and CDR2 is FRNRAP in the germline V gene. The CDR3 runs 13 residues. The CDR3 sequence is CASGLSGYTETFF. CDR3 sequence (DNA): TGTGCTAGTGGTCTCTCCGGGTACACTGAAACTTTCTTT.

V usage is TRBV12-3 or TRBV12-4 and J usage is TRBJ1-5; 7 bases are a match to TRBD1. CDR3 size: 15 residues. With 6 bases clipped from V and 4 bases from J, the junction kept 9 bases outside the gene matches. CDR3 region: CASRPRTGWNQPQHF. In nucleotides, the CDR3 is TGTGCCAGCAGACCTAGGACAGGTTGGAATCAGCCCCAGCATTTT.

A single count supports this clonotype. This rearrangement joins TRBV10-3 to TRBJ2-5, with D tentatively TRBD2 (7 bases). This CDR3 comprises 15 residues. CDR1 is ENHRY, CDR2 SYGVKD, per germline. Trimming pared 11 bases from V and 3 bases from J, leaving 22 bases between. CDR3 loop: CASSLADRNKETQYF. In DNA form, the CDR3 reads TGTGCCTCAAGCCTAGCGGACAGAAACAAAGAGACCCAGTACTTC.

The rearrangement links TRBV20-1 to TRBJ2-3, with D possibly called TRBD1 or TRBD2 (5 bases each). Per the germline V gene, CDR1 is DFQATT and CDR2 is SNEGSKA (reference sequence). The CDR3 contains 14 residues. CDR3 sequence (DNA): TGCAGCCATCGTGAGGGGAGAAAAACAGATACGCAGTATTTT. Amino acids: CSHREGRKTDTQYF.

With regard to this clonotype: This may be a read error: a much more frequent sequence differs by one nucleotide. CDR3 amino acids: CAGSIQGQGGTYGYTF. In DNA form, the CDR3 reads TGTGCCGGTAGTATACAAGGACAGGGTGGAACCTATGGCTACACCTTC. The V call is TRBV19, the J call TRBJ1-2; 8 bases align to TRBD1. CDR1 and CDR2 (germline): LNHDA, SQIVND (reference sequence). There are 16 residues in the CDR3.

This clonotype was observed at least ten times. V and J are TRBV20-1 and TRBJ2-7; 14 positions agree with TRBD2. V dropped 6 bases and J dropped 3; count of bases not matched to a gene: 10. The CDR3 extends over 16 amino acids. Germline assignment: CDR1 DFQATT and CDR2 SNEGSKA (reference sequence). The CDR3 sequence is CSATRTSGRTGYEQYF. The CDR3 DNA reads TGCAGTGCCACAAGGACTAGCGGGAGGACGGGCTACGAGCAGTACTTC.

This clonotype was observed once. The J gene is TRBJ2-7, the V gene TRBV20-1; D is perhaps TRBD2 (6 bases). This CDR3 spans 12 amino acids. Germline V CDR1 and CDR2: DFQATT, SNEGSKA (reference sequence). The V end was cut by 3 bases, the J end by 2 bases, with 8 bases between. CDR3 amino acids: CSASGGAYEQYF. The DNA for the CDR3 is TGCAGTGCTAGCGGGGGAGCCTACGAGCAGTACTTC.

This clonotype was observed many times. The chain joins TRBV12-3 or TRBV12-4 to TRBJ2-7; 7 nucleotides align to TRBD2. V shed 3 bases, J shed 2 bases, and the junction held 7 bases outside the gene matches. The CDR3 consists of 15 residues. The CDR3 loop reads CASSFWASGAYEQYF. The CDR3 coding sequence is TGTGCCAGCAGTTTTTGGGCTAGCGGAGCCTACGAGCAGTACTTC.

This clonotype was recorded at least ten times. V is TRBV5-1 and J is TRBJ1-2, with D uncertain. The V and J ends lost 0 bases and 7 bases respectively, with 10 bases between them. This CDR3 has 13 amino acids. Germline CDR1 SGHRS, CDR2 YFSETQ. CDR3 amino acids: CASSLAGRSGYTF. The CDR3 region has the DNA TGCGCCAGCAGCTTGGCAGGACGAAGTGGCTACACCTTC.

The chain has TRBV29-1 and TRBJ1-1; TRBD1 matches 8 bases. Germline V lookup: CDR1 SQVTM, CDR2 ANQGSEA. Germline trimming cut 4 bases from V and 3 bases from J; bases unmatched to any gene: 7. CDR3 size: 14 residues. CDR3 nucleotides: TGCAGCGTTGTCGGTGGGACAGGCCACACTGAAGCTTTCTTT. It specifies CSVVGGTGHTEAFF.

The chain couples TRBV20-1 to TRBJ1-1, with D possibly matching TRBD1 (5 bases). CDR3 length equals 14 residues. The germline V and J ends were trimmed by 0 bases and 3 bases, with 11 bases remaining between them. Germline V CDR1 and CDR2: DFQATT, SNEGSKA (reference sequence). CDR3 region: CSARDLGGDTEAFF. CDR3 nucleotide sequence: TGCAGTGCTAGAGATCTAGGAGGGGACACTGAAGCTTTCTTT.

This clonotype was counted a single time. This sequence joins TRBV7-6 and TRBJ2-5; 10 bases fit TRBD1. The CDR3 is 18 residues long. V was pared by 1 base and J by 3 bases, with 11 bases of the junction left unmatched. CDR1 and CDR2 (germline): SGHVS, FNYEAQ. The CDR3 DNA follows: TGTGCCAGCAGCTTAGATGGATGGGGGACAGGGGTAGAAGAGACCCAGTACTTC. Protein: CASSLDGWGTGVEETQYF.

The sample holds many counts of this clonotype. The rearrangement links TRBV10-3 to TRBJ2-5; 11 nucleotides match TRBD1. The germline gives CDR1 ENHRY, CDR2 SYGVKD. The CDR3 covers 14 residues. The J segment lost 5 bases and the V segment lost 5 bases, leaving 4 bases of the junction unmatched. CDR3 bases: TGTGCCATCAGTCCCGGGACAGGGGGGGAGACCCAGTACTTC. It is translated as CAISPGTGGETQYF.

This clonotype showed up just once. A much larger clone differs by one base, so this may be a read error. Here the CDR3 omits its conserved ending phenylalanine or tryptophan, so a read error is the likely source. The chain is built from TRBV19 and TRBJ2-2, with a weak D call TRBD2 (5 bases). Germline V gene lookup returns CDR1 LNHDA and CDR2 SQIVND (reference sequence). The CDR3 length is 12 residues. The V gene lost 9 bases and the J gene lost 7 bases, with 12 bases spanning the gap. In DNA, the CDR3 is TGTGCCAGAATAAGACGGGACGGGGAGCTGTTTTGT. Amino acid sequence: CARIRRDGELFC.

The table lists this clonotype with a few counts. The chain carries TRBV14 and TRBJ2-7; D not certain. The V and J ends lost 5 bases and 3 bases respectively, with 11 bases between them. Germline V gene sequence: CDR1 SGHDN, CDR2 FVKESK. The CDR3 loop spans 13 amino acids. The CDR3 region has the DNA TGTGCCAGCAGCTATGGACGGTACTACGAGCAGTACTTC. Translated, it gives CASSYGRYYEQYF.

This chain uses TRBV20-1 with TRBJ1-1; D might be TRBD1 (5 bases). CDR3 length: 13 residues. The germline gives CDR1 DFQATT, CDR2 SNEGSKA (reference sequence). The V and J ends lost 6 bases and 5 bases respectively, with 16 bases between them. CDR3 amino acids: CSAVTAGQTEAFF. In DNA, the CDR3 is TGCAGTGCCGTTACCGCAGGGCAGACTGAAGCTTTCTTT.

V usage is TRBV2 and J usage is TRBJ2-1, with 12 nucleotides matching TRBD2. This CDR3 is built from 14 residues. Germline lookup yields CDR1 SNHLY and CDR2 FYNNEI. The J segment lost 6 bases and the V segment lost 6 bases, leaving 3 bases of the junction unmatched. The CDR3 sequence: CASSGLAGLNEQFF. In DNA, the CDR3 is TGTGCCAGCAGCGGACTAGCGGGACTCAATGAGCAGTTCTTC.

Points on this clonotype: Germline and junction disagree at one end, which may indicate a read error. CDR3 sequence reads: CASSVGVGGSKGYGYTF. The DNA of the CDR3 is TGTGCCAGCAGCGTAGGGGTGGGAGGCTCAAAAGGCTATGGCTACACCTTC. The chain has TRBV13 and TRBJ1-2; tentatively, D is TRBD1 (5 bases). This CDR3 spans 17 amino acids. Germline lookup yields CDR1 PRHDT and CDR2 FYEKMQ (reference sequence).

About this clonotype: Possible read error: a much larger clone is one base away. This chain connects TRBV7-9 to TRBJ2-2, with a tentative D call TRBD1 (6 bases). The CDR3 is made up of 15 amino acids. Germline CDR1 SEHNR, CDR2 FQNEAQ (reference sequence). The CDR3 loop reads CASSPNPQGSGEPFF. CDR3 DNA sequence: TGTGCCAGCAGCCCGAATCCACAGGGCTCCGGGGAGCCGTTTTTT.

Notes on this clonotype: The conserved phenylalanine or tryptophan normally closing the CDR3 is absent here, so this likely arose from a read error. The rearrangement uses TRBV30 and TRBJ1-1; the D is unclear. V lost 0 bases and J lost 3, with 20 bases in between. Germline V lookup: CDR1 GTSNPN, CDR2 SVGIG (reference sequence). CDR3 length: 17 residues. The CDR3 region is CAWSVAGGYGEYTEAFL. The CDR3 DNA reads as TGTGCCTGGAGTGTAGCCGGTGGTTATGGGGAGTACACTGAAGCTTTCCTT.

V is TRBV14 and J is TRBJ2-7; 10 nucleotides match TRBD2. The CDR3 contains 14 residues. Per germline, CDR1 SGHDN and CDR2 FVKESK. J lost 3 bases, V lost 5 bases, and 4 bases had no gene match. The CDR3 nucleotides are TGTGCCAGCAGCGCAGCGGGAGGGAACTACGAGCAGTACTTC. This gives the protein CASSAAGGNYEQYF. The variable domain in full, with the rest retrieved from reference TRBV14 and TRBJ2-7, is EAGVTQFPSHSVIEKGQTVTLRCDPISGHDNLYWYRRVMGKEIKFLLHFVKESKQDESGMPNNRFLAERTGGTYSTLKVQPAELEDSGVYFCASSAAGGNYEQYFGPGTRLTVT.

The sample holds a few counts of this clonotype. This sequence joins TRBV3-1 and TRBJ1-1, with 7 bases fitting TRBD1. The CDR3 extends over 17 amino acids. The J segment lost 0 bases and the V segment lost 2 bases, leaving 9 bases of the junction unmatched. Germline V gene lookup returns CDR1 LGHDT and CDR2 YNNKEL (reference sequence). The CDR3: CASSQTVRGTLNTEAFF. The CDR3 coding sequence is TGTGCCAGCAGCCAAACGGTCAGGGGGACCCTGAACACTGAAGCTTTCTTT.

CDR3 region: CATSVSQGNYGYTF. The CDR3 region has the DNA TGTGCCACCAGCGTCAGCCAGGGAAACTATGGCTACACCTTC. This chain joins TRBV15 and TRBJ1-2; D may be TRBD1 (5 bases). The CDR3 loop spans 14 amino acids. Between the trimmed V and J ends, which lost 5 bases and 2 bases, there was a span of 12 bases. Germline CDR1 and CDR2: LNHNV and YYDKDF (reference sequence).

The genes are TRBV2 and TRBJ1-4; 8 bases align to TRBD1. The germline CDR1 and CDR2 sequences are SNHLY and FYNNEI. The CDR3 is made up of 12 amino acids. The V segment lost 4 bases and the J segment 8 bases; nucleotides outside the gene matches: 0. CDR3 amino acids: CASSGQGEKLFF. The CDR3 coding sequence is TGTGCCAGCAGTGGACAGGGGGAAAAACTGTTTTTT. Full variable domain (outside the CDR3, taken from reference TRBV2 and TRBJ1-4): EPEVTQTPSHQVTQMGQEVILRCVPISNHLYFYWYRQILGQKVEFLVSFYNNEISEKSEIFDDQFSVERPDGSNFTLKIRSTKLEDSAMYFCASSGQGEKLFFGSGTQLSVL.

This clonotype was detected ten times or more. The V and J genes are TRBV12-3 or TRBV12-4 and TRBJ1-3, with D uncertain. The CDR3 has 13 amino acids. V lost 3 bases and J 3 bases, leaving 6 bases between the germline ends. CDR3 region: CASSFGFGNTIYF. The DNA for the CDR3 is TGTGCCAGCAGTTTCGGGTTTGGAAACACCATATATTTT.

This clonotype has only a few counts. The chain links TRBV2 to TRBJ2-3; D remains ambiguous. V lost 1 base and J 6 bases, leaving 8 bases between the germline ends. This CDR3 is built from 13 residues. The germline V gene encodes CDR1 SNHLY and CDR2 FYNNEI. The CDR3 region has the DNA TGTGCCAGCAGTGAAGTCCTATGGGATACGCAGTATTTT. Encoded protein: CASSEVLWDTQYF.